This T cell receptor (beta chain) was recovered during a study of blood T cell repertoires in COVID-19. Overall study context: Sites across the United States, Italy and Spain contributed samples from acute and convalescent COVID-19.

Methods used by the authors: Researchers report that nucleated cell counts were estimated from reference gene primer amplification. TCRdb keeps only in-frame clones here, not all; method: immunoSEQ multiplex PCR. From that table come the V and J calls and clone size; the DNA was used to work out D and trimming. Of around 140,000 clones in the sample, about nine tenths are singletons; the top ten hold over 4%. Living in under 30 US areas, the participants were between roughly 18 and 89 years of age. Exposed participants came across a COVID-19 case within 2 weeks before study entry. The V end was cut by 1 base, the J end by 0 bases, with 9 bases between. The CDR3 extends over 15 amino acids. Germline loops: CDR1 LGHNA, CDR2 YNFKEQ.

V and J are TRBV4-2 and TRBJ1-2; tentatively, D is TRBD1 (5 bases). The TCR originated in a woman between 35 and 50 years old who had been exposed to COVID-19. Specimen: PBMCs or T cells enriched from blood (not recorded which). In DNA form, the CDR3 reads TGTGCCAGCAGCCAAGGCAAACAGGCTAACTATGGCTACACCTTC. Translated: CASSQGKQANYGYTF.